Included here is one TCR delta chain sequence, with context. The TCRdb protein, from a much larger clone, departs from this DNA's translation at residue 16, likely by read error; the protein shown derives from the DNA. The sample originates from a study of gamma-delta chains in newborns, infants, children. About the study: Innate gammadelta T cells reportedly expand polyclonally right after birth, driven by microbial exposure, per the title.

TCRdb re-processed the reads using CATT. Of over 6,500 delta-chain clones detected, more than 2% appear once; the ten largest clones hold 9.5% to 12%. The germline V gene has CDR1 GEAIGNYY and CDR2 EKD. The CDR3 has 18 residues. The sequence was collected from a child who was a newborn, infant or young child, either healthy, febrile or measles-vaccinated (not recorded which). The source material was blood. V usage is TRDV2 and J usage is TRDJ3; 8 bases are a match to TRDD3. DNA for the CDR3: TGTGCCTGTGACACGGGATACGGGAGCTCCTGGGACACCCGACAGATATTTTTC. Translating gives CACDTGYGSSWDTRQIFF.